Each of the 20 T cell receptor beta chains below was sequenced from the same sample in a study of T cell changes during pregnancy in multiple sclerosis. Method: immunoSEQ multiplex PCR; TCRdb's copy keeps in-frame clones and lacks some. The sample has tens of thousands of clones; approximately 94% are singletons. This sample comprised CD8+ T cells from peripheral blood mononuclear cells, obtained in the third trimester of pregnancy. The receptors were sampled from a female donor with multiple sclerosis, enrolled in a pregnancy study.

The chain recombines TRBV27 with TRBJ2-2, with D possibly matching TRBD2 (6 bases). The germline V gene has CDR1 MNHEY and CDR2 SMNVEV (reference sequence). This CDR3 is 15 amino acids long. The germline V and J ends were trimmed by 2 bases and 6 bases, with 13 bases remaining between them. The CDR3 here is CASSLQTRHAGELFF. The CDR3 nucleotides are TGTGCCAGCAGTTTACAGACTAGGCATGCCGGGGAGCTGTTTTTT.

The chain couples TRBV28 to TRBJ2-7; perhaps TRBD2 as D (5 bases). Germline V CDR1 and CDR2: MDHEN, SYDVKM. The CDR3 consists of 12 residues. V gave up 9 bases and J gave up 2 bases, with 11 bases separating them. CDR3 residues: CASRTPTYEQYF. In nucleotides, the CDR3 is TGTGCCAGTAGGACTCCAACCTACGAGCAGTACTTC. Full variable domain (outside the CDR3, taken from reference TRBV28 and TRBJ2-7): DVKVTQSSRYLVKRTGEKVFLECVQDMDHENMFWYRQDPGLGLRLIYFSYDVKMKEKGDIPEGYSVSREKKERFSLILESASTNQTSMYLCASRTPTYEQYFGPGTRLTVT.

The CDR3 is CASSQEMQETDSGANVLTF. The CDR3 region has the DNA TGCGCCAGCAGCCAAGAGATGCAGGAAACCGACTCTGGGGCCAACGTCCTGACTTTC. The chain has TRBV4-3 and TRBJ2-6; the D is unclear. V was clipped by 0 bases and J by 0 bases, with 15 bases between them. This CDR3 is 19 amino acids long. CDR1 and CDR2 from the germline V gene are LGHNA and YSLEER.

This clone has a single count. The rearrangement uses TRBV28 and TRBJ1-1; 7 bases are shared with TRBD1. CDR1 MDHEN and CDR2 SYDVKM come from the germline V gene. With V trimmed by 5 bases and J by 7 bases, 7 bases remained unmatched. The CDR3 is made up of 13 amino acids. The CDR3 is CASSTLWDSEAFF. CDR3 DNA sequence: TGTGCCAGCAGTACGCTCTGGGACAGTGAAGCTTTCTTT.

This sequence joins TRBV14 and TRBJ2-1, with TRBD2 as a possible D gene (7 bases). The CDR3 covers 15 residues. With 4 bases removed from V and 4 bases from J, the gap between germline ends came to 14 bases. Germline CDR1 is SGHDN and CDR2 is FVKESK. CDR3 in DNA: TGTGCCAGCAGCCTCTTGGGGGGGGCTTACAATGAGCAGTTCTTC. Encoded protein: CASSLLGGAYNEQFF.

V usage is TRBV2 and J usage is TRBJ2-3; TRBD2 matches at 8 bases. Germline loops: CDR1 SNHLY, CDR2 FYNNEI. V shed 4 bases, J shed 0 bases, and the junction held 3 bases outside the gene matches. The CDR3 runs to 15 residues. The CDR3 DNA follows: TGTGCCAGCAGTGGGAGACTAGCGAGCACAGATACGCAGTATTTT. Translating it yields CASSGRLASTDTQYF.

The CDR3 bases are TGTGCCAGCAGACCGACAGGGTTCGGCAATCAGCCCCAGCATTTT. Its translation: CASRPTGFGNQPQHF. The J gene is TRBJ1-5, the V gene TRBV28; 7 nucleotides line up with TRBD1. The CDR3 spans 15 residues. The V gene end was trimmed by 6 bases and the J gene end by 2 bases; junction bases not matched to a gene: 7. The germline CDR1 and CDR2 sequences are MDHEN and SYDVKM.

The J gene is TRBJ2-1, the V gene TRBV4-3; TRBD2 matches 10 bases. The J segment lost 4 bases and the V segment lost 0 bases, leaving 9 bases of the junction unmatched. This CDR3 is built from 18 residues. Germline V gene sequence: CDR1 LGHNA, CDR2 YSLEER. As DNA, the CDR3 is TGCGCCAGCAGCCAAGACTTCTCAGCGGGAGGGCGGTACAATGAGCAGTTCTTC. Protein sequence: CASSQDFSAGGRYNEQFF.

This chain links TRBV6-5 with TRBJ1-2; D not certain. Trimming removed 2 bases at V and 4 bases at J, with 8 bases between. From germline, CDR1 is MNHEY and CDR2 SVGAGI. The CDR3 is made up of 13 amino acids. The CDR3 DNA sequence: TGTGCCAGCAGTTACGGCACAGTCTATGGCTACACCTTC. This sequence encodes CASSYGTVYGYTF.

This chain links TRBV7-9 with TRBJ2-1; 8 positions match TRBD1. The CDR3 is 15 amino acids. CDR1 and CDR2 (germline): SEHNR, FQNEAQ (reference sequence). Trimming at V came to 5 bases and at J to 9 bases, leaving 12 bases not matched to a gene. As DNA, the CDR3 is TGTGCCAGCAGCCCGAAGCAGGGGGCAGGTACTGAGCAGTTCTTC. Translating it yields CASSPKQGAGTEQFF. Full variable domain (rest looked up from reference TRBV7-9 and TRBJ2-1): DTGVSQNPRHKITKRGQNVTFRCDPISEHNRLYWYRQTLGQGPEFLTYFQNEAQLEKSRLLSDRFSAERPKGSFSTLEIQRTEQGDSAMYLCASSPKQGAGTEQFFGPGTRLTVL.

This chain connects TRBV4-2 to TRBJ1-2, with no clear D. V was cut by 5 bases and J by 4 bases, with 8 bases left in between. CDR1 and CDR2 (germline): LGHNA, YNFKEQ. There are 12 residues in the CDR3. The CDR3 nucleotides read TGTGCCAGCAGCGATGGGAGCTATGGCTACACCTTC. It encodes CASSDGSYGYTF.

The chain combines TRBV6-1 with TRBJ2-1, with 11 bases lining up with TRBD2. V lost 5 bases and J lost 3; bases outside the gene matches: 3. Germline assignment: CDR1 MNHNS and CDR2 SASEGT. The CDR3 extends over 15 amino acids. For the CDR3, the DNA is TGTGCCAGCAGTAGGGGACTAGCGGACTACAATGAGCAGTTCTTC. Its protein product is CASSRGLADYNEQFF.

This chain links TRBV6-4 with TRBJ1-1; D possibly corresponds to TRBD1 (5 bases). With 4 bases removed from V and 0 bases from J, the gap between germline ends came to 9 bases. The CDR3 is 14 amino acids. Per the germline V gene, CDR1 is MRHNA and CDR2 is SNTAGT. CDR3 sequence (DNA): TGTGCCAGCAGTGTGACAGCAATGAACACTGAAGCTTTCTTT. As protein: CASSVTAMNTEAFF.

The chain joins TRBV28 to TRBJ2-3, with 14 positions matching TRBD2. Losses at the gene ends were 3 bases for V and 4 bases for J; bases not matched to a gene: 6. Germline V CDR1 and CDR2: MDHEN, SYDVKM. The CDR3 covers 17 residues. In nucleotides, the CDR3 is TGTGCCAGCAGTTTCACAGGGGGACTAGCGGGAGCAGATACGCAGTATTTT. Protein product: CASSFTGGLAGADTQYF. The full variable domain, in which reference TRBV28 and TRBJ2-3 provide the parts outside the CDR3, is DVKVTQSSRYLVKRTGEKVFLECVQDMDHENMFWYRQDPGLGLRLIYFSYDVKMKEKGDIPEGYSVSREKKERFSLILESASTNQTSMYLCASSFTGGLAGADTQYFGPGTRLTVL.

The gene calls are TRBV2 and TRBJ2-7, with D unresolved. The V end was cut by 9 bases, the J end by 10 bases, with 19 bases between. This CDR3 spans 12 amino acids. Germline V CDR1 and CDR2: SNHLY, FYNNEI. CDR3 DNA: TGTGCCAGTCGACACCGCCCCATTCTTCAGTACTTC. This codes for CASRHRPILQYF.

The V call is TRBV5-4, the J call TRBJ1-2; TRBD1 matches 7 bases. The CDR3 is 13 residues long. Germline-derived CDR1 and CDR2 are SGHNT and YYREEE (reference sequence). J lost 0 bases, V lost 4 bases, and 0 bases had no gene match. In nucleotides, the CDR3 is TGTGCCAGCAGCGGGACAGCTAACTATGGCTACACCTTC. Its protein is CASSGTANYGYTF.

For the CDR3, the DNA is TGTGCCATCGAGGAAACGGGCACCGGGGAGCTGTTTTTT. The encoded protein is CAIEETGTGELFF. V is TRBV10-3 and J is TRBJ2-2, with unresolved D. CDR3 length equals 13 residues. Germline V gene sequence: CDR1 ENHRY, CDR2 SYGVKD. Trimming removed 8 bases at V and 4 bases at J, with 11 bases between.

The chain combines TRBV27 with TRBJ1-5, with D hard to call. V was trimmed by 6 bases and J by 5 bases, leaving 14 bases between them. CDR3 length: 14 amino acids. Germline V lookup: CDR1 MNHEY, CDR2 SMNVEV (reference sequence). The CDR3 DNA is TGTGCCAGCAGCTTACGGGGTTTGTATCAGCCCCAGCATTTT. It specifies CASSLRGLYQPQHF.

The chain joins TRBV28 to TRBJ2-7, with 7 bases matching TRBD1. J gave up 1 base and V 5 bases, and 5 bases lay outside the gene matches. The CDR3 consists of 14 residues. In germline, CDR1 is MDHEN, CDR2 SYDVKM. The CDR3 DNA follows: TGTGCCAGCAGTACCGGACAGGATTCCTACGAGCAGTACTTC. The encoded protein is CASSTGQDSYEQYF.

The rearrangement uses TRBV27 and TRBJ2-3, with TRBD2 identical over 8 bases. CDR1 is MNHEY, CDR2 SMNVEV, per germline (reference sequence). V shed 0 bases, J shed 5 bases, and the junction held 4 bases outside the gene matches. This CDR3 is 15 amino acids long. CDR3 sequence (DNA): TGTGCCAGCAGTTTATCGTCGCTAGCGGGAGATACGCAGTATTTT. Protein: CASSLSSLAGDTQYF.